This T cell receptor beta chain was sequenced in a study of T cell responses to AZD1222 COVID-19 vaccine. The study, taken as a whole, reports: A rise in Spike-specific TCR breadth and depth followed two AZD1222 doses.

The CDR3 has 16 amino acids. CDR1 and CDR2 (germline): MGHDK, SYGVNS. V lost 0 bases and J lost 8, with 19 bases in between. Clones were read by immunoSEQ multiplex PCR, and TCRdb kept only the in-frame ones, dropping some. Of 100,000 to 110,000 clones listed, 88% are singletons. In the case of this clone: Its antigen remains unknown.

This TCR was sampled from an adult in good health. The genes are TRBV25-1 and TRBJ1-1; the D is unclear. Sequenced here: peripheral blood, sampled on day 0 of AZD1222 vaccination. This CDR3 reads CASSEYPSGPQLEAFF. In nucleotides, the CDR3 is TGTGCCAGCAGTGAATACCCGTCAGGACCACAACTCGAAGCTTTCTTT.